These 18 T cell receptor beta chains were all obtained from the same sample, sequenced in a study of control samples from healthy donors and cancer patients (dated by TCRdb to 2020 to 2021). The library was generated by the immunoSEQ multiplex PCR assay. Entries here come from immuneACCESS through TCRdb and include only in-frame sequences with V and J called. Some clones fail to appear in such tables; in the studies checked, an unresolved V gene covers under half of the shortfall, and the cause of the remainder is unknown. Within this sample are about 180,000 clones, with 90% to 95% of them counted one time only. Together, the top ten hold approximately 1.5% of the sample. The sample was blood. These receptor sequences come from a man aged 25-45 years in good health.

The gene calls are TRBV18 and TRBJ1-1; no clear D. From germline, CDR1 is KGHSH and CDR2 LQKENI. There are 12 residues in the CDR3. Trimming removed 0 bases at V and 4 bases at J, with 3 bases between. In DNA, the CDR3 is TGTGCCAGCTCACCACCGATCACTGAAGCTTTCTTT. Protein: CASSPPITEAFF.

The sample holds a few counts of this clone. The CDR3 reads CASSYSTEQDYEQFF. The CDR3, as DNA: TGTGCCAGCAGTTACTCGACCGAACAGGACTATGAGCAGTTCTTC. V is TRBV6-5 and J is TRBJ2-1; D possibly matches TRBD1 or TRBD2 (5 bases each). Deletions cut 0 bases from V and 8 bases from J, with 14 bases between. CDR1 MNHEY and CDR2 SVGAGI come from the germline V gene. The CDR3 consists of 15 residues.

Points on this clone: Other DNA variants within this sample encode the same CDR3. The chain combines TRBV30 with TRBJ2-5; 7 bases match TRBD2. This CDR3 has 14 amino acids. Trimming at V came to 0 bases and at J to 1 base, leaving 2 bases not matched to a gene. Germline V gives CDR1 GTSNPN, CDR2 SVGIG (reference sequence). Here the CDR3 reads CAWSVGGSQETQYF. CDR3 bases: TGTGCCTGGAGTGTTGGCGGGAGCCAAGAGACCCAGTACTTC.

This clone was picked up a small number of times. The gene calls are TRBV5-4 and TRBJ2-7, with TRBD2 matching 8 bases. With V trimmed by 5 bases and J by 4 bases, 8 bases remained unmatched. The CDR3 is 14 residues long. Germline V lookup: CDR1 SGHNT, CDR2 YYREEE (reference sequence). The CDR3 is CASRVFGRGYEQYF. CDR3 nucleotides: TGTGCCAGCAGGGTCTTCGGGAGGGGGTACGAGCAGTACTTC.

This chain connects TRBV6-6 to TRBJ2-1, with TRBD2 matching 7 bases. The V and J ends lost 4 bases and 4 bases, in that order; junction bases with no gene match: 10. Germline assignment: CDR1 MNHNY and CDR2 SVGAGI (reference sequence). The CDR3 sequence is 16 residues long. The CDR3 DNA reads TGTGCCAGCAGTTTCCCTCCCCCTAGCGGATACAATGAGCAGTTCTTC. Amino acids: CASSFPPPSGYNEQFF.

This clone was seen once. V usage is TRBV5-1 and J usage is TRBJ2-5; D ambiguous. The CDR3 length is 13 residues. Germline V gene sequence: CDR1 SGHRS, CDR2 YFSETQ. V lost 3 bases, J lost 1 base, and 7 bases lay in between. CDR3 nucleotide sequence: TGCGCCAGCAGCTGGCGCAGCCAAGAGACCCAGTACTTC. It yields the protein CASSWRSQETQYF. Filled out from reference TRBV5-1 and TRBJ2-5, the complete variable domain reads KAGVTQTPRYLIKTRGQQVTLSCSPISGHRSVSWYQQTPGQGLQFLFEYFSETQRNKGNFPGRFSGRQFSNSRSEMNVSTLELGDSALYLCASSWRSQETQYFGPGTRLLVL.

This rearrangement joins TRBV11-2 to TRBJ2-2; D not certain. Germline V gives CDR1 SGHAT, CDR2 FQNNGV. The CDR3 totals 16 residues. Trimming stripped 5 bases from V and 3 bases from J, with 16 bases between. Written as DNA, the CDR3 is TGTGCCAGCAGCCGAGAGGTCTGGATCTACACCGGGGAGCTGTTTTTT. Its translation: CASSREVWIYTGELFF.

This chain uses TRBV7-9 with TRBJ1-2; 7 nucleotides agree with TRBD1. This CDR3 has 13 residues. From germline, CDR1 is SEHNR and CDR2 FQNEAQ (reference sequence). J was trimmed by 7 bases and V by 3 bases; bases with no gene match: 5. The CDR3 DNA follows: TGTGCCAGCAGCTTTTGGACAGGCCGTGGCTACACCTTC. Amino acid sequence: CASSFWTGRGYTF. Full variable domain (outside the CDR3, taken from reference TRBV7-9 and TRBJ1-2): DTGVSQNPRHKITKRGQNVTFRCDPISEHNRLYWYRQTLGQGPEFLTYFQNEAQLEKSRLLSDRFSAERPKGSFSTLEIQRTEQGDSAMYLCASSFWTGRGYTFGSGTRLTVV.

The V and J genes are TRBV9 and TRBJ1-2; 10 bases map to TRBD1. CDR1 is SGDLS and CDR2 is YYNGEE in the germline V gene. The CDR3 consists of 15 residues. The V and J ends lost 2 bases and 6 bases, in that order; junction bases with no gene match: 7. As DNA, the CDR3 is TGTGCCAGCAGCGTTTTTGGGACAGGGGACCATGGCTACACCTTC. Translation: CASSVFGTGDHGYTF.

The rearrangement links TRBV5-1 to TRBJ2-3; 11 bases align to TRBD2. Germline assignment: CDR1 SGHRS and CDR2 YFSETQ. Germline trimming cut 0 bases from V and 6 bases from J; bases unmatched to any gene: 9. The CDR3 has 17 amino acids. CDR3 sequence reads: CASSLGLAGTGIDTQYF. DNA of the CDR3: TGCGCCAGCAGCTTGGGACTAGCGGGAACGGGTATCGATACGCAGTATTTT. The variable domain in full, with the rest retrieved from reference TRBV5-1 and TRBJ2-3, is KAGVTQTPRYLIKTRGQQVTLSCSPISGHRSVSWYQQTPGQGLQFLFEYFSETQRNKGNFPGRFSGRQFSNSRSEMNVSTLELGDSALYLCASSLGLAGTGIDTQYFGPGTRLTVL.

The V call is TRBV6-1, the J call TRBJ1-6, with D perhaps matching TRBD1 (6 bases). CDR1 and CDR2 (germline): MNHNS, SASEGT. Trimming cost V 3 bases and J 8 bases, with 14 bases left between them. This CDR3 comprises 15 residues. The CDR3 spells CASSDLDSSDSPLHF. The DNA of the CDR3 is TGTGCCAGCAGTGACCTGGACAGTTCAGATTCACCCCTCCACTTT.

The rearrangement links TRBV5-1 to TRBJ1-2, with 9 bases fitting TRBD1. CDR3 length: 14 amino acids. With V trimmed by 0 bases and J by 6 bases, 3 bases remained unmatched. Looked up from germline, CDR1 is SGHRS and CDR2 is YFSETQ. CDR3 sequence: CASSLGGTGNGYTF. In nucleotides, the CDR3 is TGCGCCAGCAGCTTGGGTGGGACAGGGAATGGCTACACCTTC.

The CDR3 DNA reads as TGTGCCAGCAGTCAACCGGGACAGGGTCGGCACGAGCAGTACTTC. This translates into CASSQPGQGRHEQYF. The V call is TRBV2, the J call TRBJ2-7; 9 bases line up with TRBD1. Trimming at V came to 5 bases and at J to 5 bases, leaving 10 bases not matched to a gene. Germline V gene data show CDR1 as SNHLY and CDR2 as FYNNEI. This CDR3 is 15 amino acids long.

The chain recombines TRBV19 with TRBJ1-1; 7 bases are shared with TRBD1. This CDR3 comprises 15 residues. Looked up from germline, CDR1 is LNHDA and CDR2 is SQIVND (reference sequence). Germline trimming cut 4 bases from V and 3 bases from J; bases unmatched to any gene: 8. CDR3 DNA: TGTGCCAGTAGTAATAACCCAGGGGGACACACTGAAGCTTTCTTT. Its protein is CASSNNPGGHTEAFF.

This rearrangement joins TRBV7-2 to TRBJ1-3; D call uncertain. Germline CDR1 is SGHTA and CDR2 is FQGNSA. The CDR3 sequence is 15 residues long. V lost 3 bases and J lost 0, with 9 bases in between. The CDR3 bases are TGTGCCAGCAGCTTTTCTGCCTACTCTGGAAACACCATATATTTT. As protein: CASSFSAYSGNTIYF.

The chain uses TRBV10-1 and TRBJ2-3; 7 bases are a match to TRBD2. Unmatched junction bases numbered 8, after V lost 3 bases and J lost 2 bases. Germline lookup yields CDR1 WNHNN and CDR2 SYGVQD (reference sequence). The CDR3 has 16 residues. The CDR3 DNA follows: TGCGCCAGCAGTGATGGTGCGGGAGCCTCCACAGATACGCAGTATTTT. This translates into CASSDGAGASTDTQYF.

The chain carries TRBV25-1 and TRBJ1-4, with a possible D match to TRBD1 (6 bases). V was trimmed by 2 bases and J by 4 bases, leaving 14 bases between them. Germline assignment: CDR1 MGHDK and CDR2 SYGVNS. The CDR3 runs to 16 residues. The CDR3 nucleotides are TGTGCCAGCAGTGAACGGGTGGGGGCGCTTAATGAAAAACTGTTTTTT. Translated, it gives CASSERVGALNEKLFF.

The gene calls are TRBV12-3 or TRBV12-4 and TRBJ1-2; no clear D. V lost 1 base and J 2 bases, leaving 5 bases between the germline ends. The CDR3 runs 13 residues. CDR3 coding DNA: TGTGCCAGCAGTTTAGGGGAGAACTATGGCTACACCTTC. Translation gives CASSLGENYGYTF.